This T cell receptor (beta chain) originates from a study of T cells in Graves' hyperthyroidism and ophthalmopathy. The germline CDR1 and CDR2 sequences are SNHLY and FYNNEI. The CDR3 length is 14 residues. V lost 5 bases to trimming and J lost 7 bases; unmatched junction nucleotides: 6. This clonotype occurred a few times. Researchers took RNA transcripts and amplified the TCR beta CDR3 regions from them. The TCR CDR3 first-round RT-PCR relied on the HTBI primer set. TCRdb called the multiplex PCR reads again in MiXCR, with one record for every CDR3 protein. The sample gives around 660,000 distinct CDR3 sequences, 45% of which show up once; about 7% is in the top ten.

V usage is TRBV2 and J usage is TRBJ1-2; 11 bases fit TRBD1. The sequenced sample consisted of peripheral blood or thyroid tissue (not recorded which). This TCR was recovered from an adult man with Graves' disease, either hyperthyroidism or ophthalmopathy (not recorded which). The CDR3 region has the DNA TGTGCCAGCAGTTACCTCGGGACAGGGGGTGGCTACACCTTC. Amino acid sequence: CASSYLGTGGGYTF.